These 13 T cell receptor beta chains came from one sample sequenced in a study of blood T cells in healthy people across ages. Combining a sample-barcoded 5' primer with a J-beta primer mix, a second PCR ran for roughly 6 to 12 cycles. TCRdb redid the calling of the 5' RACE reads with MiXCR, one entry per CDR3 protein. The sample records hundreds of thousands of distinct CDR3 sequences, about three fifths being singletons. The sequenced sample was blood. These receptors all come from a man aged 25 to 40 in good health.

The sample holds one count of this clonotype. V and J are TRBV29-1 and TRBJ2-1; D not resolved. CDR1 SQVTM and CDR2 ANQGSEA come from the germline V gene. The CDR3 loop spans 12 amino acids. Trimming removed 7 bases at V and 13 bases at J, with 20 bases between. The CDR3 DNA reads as TGCAGCGCTGTGGGCGAGCAAGAGACCCAGTTCTTC. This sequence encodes CSAVGEQETQFF.

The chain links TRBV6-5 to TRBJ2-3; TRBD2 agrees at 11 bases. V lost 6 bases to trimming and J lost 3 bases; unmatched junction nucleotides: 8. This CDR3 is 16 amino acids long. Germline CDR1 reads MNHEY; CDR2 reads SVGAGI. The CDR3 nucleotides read TGTGCCAGCAGCCGAACCCGGACTAGCGGGACAGATACGCAGTATTTT. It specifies CASSRTRTSGTDTQYF.

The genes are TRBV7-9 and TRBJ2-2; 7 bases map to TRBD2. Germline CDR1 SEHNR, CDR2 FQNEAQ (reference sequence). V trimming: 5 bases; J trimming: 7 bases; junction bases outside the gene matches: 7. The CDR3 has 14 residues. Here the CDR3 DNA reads TGTGCCAGCAGCATAACTAGCGCTGACGGGGAGCTGTTTTTT. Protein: CASSITSADGELFF.

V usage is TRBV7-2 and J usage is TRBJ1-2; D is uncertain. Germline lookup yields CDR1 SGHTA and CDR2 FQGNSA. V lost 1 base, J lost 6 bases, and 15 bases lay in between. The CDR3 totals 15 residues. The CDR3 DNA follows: TGTGCCAGCAGCTTAGTGTCGGGCCTCAGTGATGGCTACACCTTC. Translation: CASSLVSGLSDGYTF. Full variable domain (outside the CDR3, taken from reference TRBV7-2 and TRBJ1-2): GAGVSQSPSNKVTEKGKDVELRCDPISGHTALYWYRQSLGQGLEFLIYFQGNSAPDKSGLPSDRFSAERTGGSVSTLTIQRTQQEDSAVYLCASSLVSGLSDGYTFGSGTRLTVV.

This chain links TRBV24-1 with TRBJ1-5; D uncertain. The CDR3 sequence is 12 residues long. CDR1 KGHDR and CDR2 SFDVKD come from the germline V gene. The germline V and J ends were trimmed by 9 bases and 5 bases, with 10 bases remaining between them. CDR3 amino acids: CATSIGDQPQHF. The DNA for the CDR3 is TGTGCCACCTCGATCGGGGATCAGCCCCAGCATTTT.

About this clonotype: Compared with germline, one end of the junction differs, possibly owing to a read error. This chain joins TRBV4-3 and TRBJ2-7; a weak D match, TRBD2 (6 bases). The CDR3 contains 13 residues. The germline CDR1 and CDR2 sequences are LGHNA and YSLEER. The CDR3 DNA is TGCGCCGGCAGCCAAGATTCGGGGGACGAGCAGTACTTC. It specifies CAGSQDSGDEQYF.

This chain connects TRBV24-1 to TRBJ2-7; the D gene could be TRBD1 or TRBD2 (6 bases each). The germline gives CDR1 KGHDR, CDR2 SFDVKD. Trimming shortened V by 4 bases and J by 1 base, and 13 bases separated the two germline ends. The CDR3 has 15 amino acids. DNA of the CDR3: TGTGCCACCAGTGAGGAGGGGGTCCAGTCCTACGAGCAGTACTTC. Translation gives CATSEEGVQSYEQYF.

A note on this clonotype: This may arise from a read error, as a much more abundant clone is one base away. CDR3 sequence reads: CASREGLAGLYEQYF. The CDR3 bases are TGTGCCAGCAGGGAGGGACTAGCGGGACTCTACGAGCAGTACTTC. This chain joins TRBV2 and TRBJ2-7, with 13 bases aligning to TRBD2. The ends lost 6 bases at V and 3 bases at J; junction bases unmatched: 5. CDR3 length: 15 amino acids. Germline loops: CDR1 SNHLY, CDR2 FYNNEI.

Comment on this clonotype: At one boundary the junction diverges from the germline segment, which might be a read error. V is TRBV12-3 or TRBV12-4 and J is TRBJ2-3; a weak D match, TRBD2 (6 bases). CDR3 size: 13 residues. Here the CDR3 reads CACSLITAGTQYF. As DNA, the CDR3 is TGTGCCTGCAGTTTGATCACAGCGGGTACGCAGTATTTT.

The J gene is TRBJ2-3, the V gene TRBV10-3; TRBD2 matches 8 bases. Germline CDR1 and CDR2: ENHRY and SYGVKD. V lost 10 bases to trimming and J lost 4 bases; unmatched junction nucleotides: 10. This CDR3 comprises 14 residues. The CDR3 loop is CATTKAGGSDTQYF. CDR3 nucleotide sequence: TGTGCCACCACAAAGGCGGGGGGTTCAGATACGCAGTATTTT.

This chain's CDR3 is CASSSKQGGYGYTF. The CDR3 bases are TGTGCCAGCAGCTCGAAACAGGGTGGATATGGCTACACCTTC. The rearrangement links TRBV11-2 to TRBJ1-2; a weak D match, TRBD1 (6 bases). Trimming removed 4 bases from V and 5 bases from J, with 14 bases in between. Germline loops: CDR1 SGHAT, CDR2 FQNNGV. The CDR3 extends over 14 amino acids.

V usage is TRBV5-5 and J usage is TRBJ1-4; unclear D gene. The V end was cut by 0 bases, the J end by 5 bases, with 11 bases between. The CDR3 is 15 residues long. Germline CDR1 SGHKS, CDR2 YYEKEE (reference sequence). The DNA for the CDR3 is TGTGCCAGCAGCTTGGCGAGCTGGAGAAATGAAAAACTGTTTTTT. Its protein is CASSLASWRNEKLFF.

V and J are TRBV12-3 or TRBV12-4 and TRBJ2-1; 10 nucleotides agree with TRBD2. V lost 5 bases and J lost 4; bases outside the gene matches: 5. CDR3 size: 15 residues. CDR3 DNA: TGTGCCAGCAGTGTACTAGCGGGAATGTACAATGAGCAGTTCTTC. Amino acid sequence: CASSVLAGMYNEQFF.